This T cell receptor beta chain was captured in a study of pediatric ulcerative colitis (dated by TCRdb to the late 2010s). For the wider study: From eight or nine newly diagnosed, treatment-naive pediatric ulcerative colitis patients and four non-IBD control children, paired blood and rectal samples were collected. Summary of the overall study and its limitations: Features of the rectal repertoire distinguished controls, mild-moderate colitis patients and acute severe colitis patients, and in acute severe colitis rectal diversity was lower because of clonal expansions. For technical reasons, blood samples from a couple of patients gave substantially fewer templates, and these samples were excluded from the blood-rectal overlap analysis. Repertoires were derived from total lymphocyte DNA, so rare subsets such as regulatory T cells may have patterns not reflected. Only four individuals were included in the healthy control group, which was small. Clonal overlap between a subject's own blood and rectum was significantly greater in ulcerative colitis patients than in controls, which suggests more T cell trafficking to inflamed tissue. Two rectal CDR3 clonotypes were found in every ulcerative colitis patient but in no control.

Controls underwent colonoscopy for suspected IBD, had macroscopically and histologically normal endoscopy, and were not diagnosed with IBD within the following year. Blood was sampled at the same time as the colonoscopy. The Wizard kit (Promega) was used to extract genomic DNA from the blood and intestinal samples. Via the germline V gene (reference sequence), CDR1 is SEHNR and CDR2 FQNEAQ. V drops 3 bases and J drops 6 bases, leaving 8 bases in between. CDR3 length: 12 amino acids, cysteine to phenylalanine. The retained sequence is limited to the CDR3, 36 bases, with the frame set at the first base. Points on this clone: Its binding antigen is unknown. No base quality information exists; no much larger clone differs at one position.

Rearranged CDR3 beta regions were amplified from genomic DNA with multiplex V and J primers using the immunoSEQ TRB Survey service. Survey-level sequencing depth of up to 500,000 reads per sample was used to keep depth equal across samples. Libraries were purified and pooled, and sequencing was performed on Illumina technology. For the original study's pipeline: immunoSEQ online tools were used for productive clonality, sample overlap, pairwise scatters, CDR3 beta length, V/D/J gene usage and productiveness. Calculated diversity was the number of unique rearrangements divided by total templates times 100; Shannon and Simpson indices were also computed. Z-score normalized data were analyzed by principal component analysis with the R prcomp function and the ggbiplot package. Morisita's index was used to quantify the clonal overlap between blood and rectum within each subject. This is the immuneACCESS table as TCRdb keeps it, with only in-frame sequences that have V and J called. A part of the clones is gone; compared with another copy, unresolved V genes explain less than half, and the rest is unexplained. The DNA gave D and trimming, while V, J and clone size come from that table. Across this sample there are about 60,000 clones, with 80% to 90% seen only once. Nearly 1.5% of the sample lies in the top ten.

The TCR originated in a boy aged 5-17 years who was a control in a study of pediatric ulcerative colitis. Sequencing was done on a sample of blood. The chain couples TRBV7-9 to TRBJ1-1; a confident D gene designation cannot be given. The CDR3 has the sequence CASSFREAEAFF. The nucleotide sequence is TGTGCCAGCAGCTTTAGGGAGGCTGAAGCTTTCTTT.